The 14 T cell receptor beta chains in this list originate from one sample, sequenced in a study of cytotoxic CD8 clonotypes in ibrutinib-treated CLL. Profiling relied on immunoSEQ multiplex PCR, and the TCRdb table lists in-frame clones only, not all of them. This table holds 45,000 to 65,000 clones, less than 90% found once. Sequencing was performed on PBMCs, taken after 24 months of ibrutinib treatment. These receptors were taken from a human donor with chronic lymphocytic leukemia.

The chain has TRBV2 and TRBJ2-3, with 9 nucleotides matching TRBD2. The CDR3 extends over 15 amino acids. CDR1 and CDR2 (germline): SNHLY, FYNNEI. Unmatched junction bases numbered 3, after V lost 1 base and J lost 4 bases. The CDR3: CASSEGAGGADTQYF. CDR3 sequence (DNA): TGTGCCAGCAGTGAAGGGGCGGGAGGGGCAGATACGCAGTATTTT.

The chain recombines TRBV19 with TRBJ2-7; TRBD1 matches at 8 bases. Germline loops: CDR1 LNHDA, CDR2 SQIVND (reference sequence). The CDR3 loop spans 14 amino acids. Germline trimming cut 9 bases from V and 5 bases from J; bases unmatched to any gene: 12. The CDR3 spells CASRDRLGRNEQYF. The CDR3 nucleotides read TGTGCCAGCAGGGACAGGTTAGGCAGGAACGAGCAGTACTTC.

The V gene is TRBV11-3, the J gene TRBJ2-7; D perhaps matches TRBD2 (6 bases). The germline V gene has CDR1 SGHNT and CDR2 YENEEA. V lost 0 bases and J lost 7, with 7 bases in between. The CDR3 covers 12 residues. CDR3 amino acids: CASSLDRGEQYF. CDR3 nucleotides: TGTGCCAGCAGCTTAGATCGGGGGGAGCAGTACTTC.

The chain combines TRBV6-5 with TRBJ2-1; 7 bases match TRBD1. The CDR3 is 14 amino acids. Germline CDR1 is MNHEY and CDR2 is SVGAGI. The junction had 8 bases not matched to a gene; V was cut back by 6 bases and J by 6 bases. The DNA for the CDR3 is TGTGCCAGCAGACCATTGGGACAGCGCAATGAGCAGTTCTTC. Encoded protein: CASRPLGQRNEQFF.

This chain connects TRBV10-2 to TRBJ1-2; D is uncertain. Trimming left V 2 bases short and J 2 bases short, with 9 bases between. Germline V gives CDR1 WSHSY, CDR2 SAAADI. CDR3 length: 14 amino acids. In DNA, the CDR3 is TGCGCCAGCAGTGAGGTTGTAGACAACTATGGCTACACCTTC. This encodes CASSEVVDNYGYTF.

The chain uses TRBV5-1 and TRBJ2-3; D is ambiguous. V was shortened by 0 bases and J by 2 bases, with 7 bases between the two germline ends. The germline gives CDR1 SGHRS, CDR2 YFSETQ. The CDR3 has 14 residues. In DNA, the CDR3 is TGCGCCAGCAGCTTGGAGTTACTCACAGATACGCAGTATTTT. It encodes CASSLELLTDTQYF.

V and J are TRBV19 and TRBJ2-3; the match to TRBD1 covers 10 bases. The germline CDR1 and CDR2 sequences are LNHDA and SQIVND (reference sequence). The CDR3 contains 16 residues. J was trimmed by 6 bases and V by 1 base; bases with no gene match: 7. This chain's CDR3 is CASSIGRDRGSDTQYF. The CDR3 DNA is TGTGCCAGTAGTATAGGGAGGGACAGGGGATCGGATACGCAGTATTTT.

The chain uses TRBV6-1 and TRBJ2-5; TRBD2 matches at 10 bases. After removal of 4 bases from V and 4 bases from J, the junction contained 9 bases not matched to a gene. CDR3 length: 16 amino acids. Germline V lookup: CDR1 MNHNS, CDR2 SASEGT. The CDR3 protein is CASSGSWASGRETQYF. The CDR3 DNA follows: TGTGCCAGCAGTGGGAGTTGGGCTAGCGGGAGAGAGACCCAGTACTTC.

A remark on this clone: At one boundary the junction diverges from the germline segment, which might be a read error. This chain links TRBV15 with TRBJ1-1; 7 bases align to TRBD1. Looked up from germline, CDR1 is LNHNV and CDR2 is YYDKDF (reference sequence). CDR3 length: 15 amino acids. CDR3 DNA sequence: TGTGCCACCAGCAGACCCCCGACAGGGAACGCTGAAGCTTTCTTT. Its translation: CATSRPPTGNAEAFF.

The rearrangement uses TRBV7-9 and TRBJ1-1, with a tentative D call TRBD1 (6 bases). Germline V gives CDR1 SEHNR, CDR2 FQNEAQ (reference sequence). The V and J ends lost 5 bases and 2 bases respectively, with 9 bases between them. This CDR3 is 13 amino acids long. CDR3 loop: CASSLDRNTEAFF. CDR3 DNA: TGTGCCAGCAGCCTGGACAGAAACACTGAAGCTTTCTTT. Looking up the rest from reference TRBV7-9 and TRBJ1-1 gives the full variable domain: DTGVSQNPRHKITKRGQNVTFRCDPISEHNRLYWYRQTLGQGPEFLTYFQNEAQLEKSRLLSDRFSAERPKGSFSTLEIQRTEQGDSAMYLCASSLDRNTEAFFGQGTRLTVV.

V is TRBV5-6 and J is TRBJ2-3, with D tentatively TRBD2 (6 bases). Trimming stripped 5 bases from V and 4 bases from J, with 14 bases between. CDR1 and CDR2 from the germline V gene are SGHDT and YYEEEE. The CDR3 runs 14 residues. The CDR3 coding sequence is TGTGCCAGCAGTAGAGCGGCGGGGTCAGATACGCAGTATTTT. Translation: CASSRAAGSDTQYF.

The chain links TRBV6-1 to TRBJ1-1; TRBD1 might be the D (5 bases). Trimming pared 4 bases from V and 1 base from J, leaving 10 bases between. The CDR3 is made up of 14 amino acids. The germline CDR1 and CDR2 sequences are MNHNS and SASEGT. The CDR3 coding sequence is TGTGCCAGCAGTGGGCGGGGGGGGAACACTGAAGCTTTCTTT. It translates to CASSGRGGNTEAFF.

This chain uses TRBV19 with TRBJ2-2; 8 positions match TRBD2. The trim removed 3 bases at V and 5 bases at J, leaving 8 bases unmatched. Germline CDR1 and CDR2: LNHDA and SQIVND (reference sequence). The CDR3 runs to 16 residues. The CDR3 spells CASSIVPGGQTGELFF. The CDR3 region has the DNA TGTGCCAGTAGTATTGTCCCGGGAGGGCAAACCGGGGAGCTGTTTTTT. The full variable domain, in which reference TRBV19 and TRBJ2-2 provide the parts outside the CDR3, is DGGITQSPKYLFRKEGQNVTLSCEQNLNHDAMYWYRQDPGQGLRLIYYSQIVNDFQKGDIAEGYSVSREKKESFPLTVTSAQKNPTAFYLCASSIVPGGQTGELFFGEGSRLTVL.

This clone was counted a few times. V usage is TRBV30 and J usage is TRBJ1-5, with D possibly being TRBD1 (6 bases). The germline V gene has CDR1 GTSNPN and CDR2 SVGIG (reference sequence). The V end was cut by 0 bases, the J end by 4 bases, with 16 bases between. The CDR3 spans 16 residues. In DNA form, the CDR3 reads TGTGCCTGGAGTGTAATGGGGGCCGCGGGGAATCAGCCCCAGCATTTT. This encodes CAWSVMGAAGNQPQHF. The full variable domain, in which reference TRBV30 and TRBJ1-5 provide the parts outside the CDR3, is SQTIHQWPATLVQPVGSPLSLECTVEGTSNPNLYWYRQAAGRGLQLLFYSVGIGQISSEVPQNLSASRPQDRQFILSSKKLLLSDSGFYLCAWSVMGAAGNQPQHFGDGTRLSIL.